The following is a TCR beta chain sequence with its context. What antigen it recognizes has not been identified. No quality values exist for individual bases; no much larger clone is one base distant. Separate from the roughly 650-subject first cohort, the validation cohort of around 130 subjects was the group to which the donors belonged. The sample originates from a study of cytomegalovirus exposure and HLA in healthy donors (dated by TCRdb to between 2016 and 2019). General notes on the study: The 500 to 700 repertoires of the first cohort and the 95 to 150 validation repertoires were produced on the same platform, according to a later analysis. To predict cytomegalovirus infection status, the study combined high-throughput TCR immunosequencing, statistical association of individual TCRs with disease status, and machine learning. The study was designed to test whether signatures of past pathogen exposure could be identified by cataloging public T cell receptors. Along with the approximately 670-subject first cohort, a separate validation cohort of over a hundred different subjects was used. Broad study findings and their caveats: Most TCR sequences were observed very rarely across donors, whereas some public TCRs were present in many individuals. The classifier was reported to diagnose cytomegalovirus status with high specificity and sensitivity in both the original cohort and the validation cohort. The authors suggested that the approach could potentially be extended to other disease states and immunological phenotypes. Of the cluster scores, roughly 93% were above 0 in a later analysis, which found that TCRs clustered in the first cohort also tended to co-occur in the 120 or so validation repertoires. A later analysis had no HLA typing for the validation cohort, so co-occurrence there was scored across all 130 or so repertoires. A total of roughly 160 TCR beta chains were listed by the study as associated with cytomegalovirus. A few of the identified cytomegalovirus-associated TCR beta chains were confirmed in vitro to be specific for cytomegalovirus antigens.

Library creation used the immunoSEQ multiplex PCR assay. Per the original workflow: To diagnose cytomegalovirus status from the catalog of TCR beta chain sequences, a statistical classification framework was built. Not all clones reach the TCRdb copy of this immuneACCESS table, which keeps in-frame sequences only. Checked studies attribute under half of the gap to unresolved V genes and leave the rest unexplained. The V and J calls and clone size were taken over from that table, and D and trimming were inferred from the DNA. The sample contains about 160,000 clones, approximately 89% of them found a single time. The top ten clonotypes cover around 10% of the sample. CDR1 is given as SGHVS and CDR2 as FQNEAQ, both from the germline V gene. The germline ends are 10 bases apart after V is trimmed by 3 bases and J by 7 bases. The CDR3 sequence holds 13 residues, the cysteine and phenylalanine included. Of the read, only the CDR3 DNA is kept; its 39 bases are in frame from base 1.

Sequencing was performed on PBMCs. This clonotype originated in a woman aged 18-30 years in good health and CMV-seropositive. The sequence links TRBV7-8 to TRBJ1-5; there is no confident call for the D gene. The CDR3 protein: CASSFRLQQPQHF. The nucleotides are TGTGCCAGCAGCTTTCGCTTACAACAGCCCCAGCATTTT.